These 24 T cell receptor beta chains came from one sample sequenced in a study of blood T cell repertoires in COVID-19. Measured with immunoSEQ multiplex PCR; TCRdb has only the in-frame clones, and not every one. The repertoire holds around 120,000 clones, with approximately 80% as singletons. The sample was peripheral blood. The receptors originated from a woman aged 80 or over with acute or convalescent COVID-19.

This clone has just a few counts. The V gene is TRBV5-1, the J gene TRBJ1-2; perhaps TRBD1 as D (6 bases). The germline gives CDR1 SGHRS, CDR2 YFSETQ. The CDR3 runs 16 residues. Trimming removed 3 bases at V and 8 bases at J, with 23 bases between. The CDR3 loop is CASSSVSGPRTGGYTF. The CDR3 DNA is TGCGCCAGCAGCTCCGTATCGGGACCTAGAACAGGGGGCTACACCTTC.

This clone was observed a single time. The J gene is TRBJ1-2, the V gene TRBV6-6, with unresolved D. Trimming removed 7 bases at V and 10 bases at J, with 19 bases between. The CDR3 totals 13 residues. Per the germline V gene, CDR1 is MNHNY and CDR2 is SVGAGI (reference sequence). CDR3 nucleotide sequence: TGTGCCAGCACCTTATCTAATCCAACCGACTACACCTTC. Protein: CASTLSNPTDYTF.

Here the CDR3 reads CASSPKVGRAGNTIYF. The DNA for the CDR3 is TGTGCCAGTAGTCCGAAAGTCGGGAGGGCTGGAAACACCATATATTTT. This chain connects TRBV19 to TRBJ1-3; no firm D call. The CDR3 consists of 16 residues. Trimming shortened V by 5 bases and J by 2 bases, and 16 bases separated the two germline ends. The V gene's germline CDR1 is LNHDA and CDR2 SQIVND (reference sequence). Full variable domain (missing parts from reference TRBV19 and TRBJ1-3): DGGITQSPKYLFRKEGQNVTLSCEQNLNHDAMYWYRQDPGQGLRLIYYSQIVNDFQKGDIAEGYSVSREKKESFPLTVTSAQKNPTAFYLCASSPKVGRAGNTIYFGEGSWLTVV.

This chain connects TRBV2 to TRBJ2-1; 10 bases match TRBD2. Germline V gene data show CDR1 as SNHLY and CDR2 as FYNNEI. The CDR3 contains 15 residues. Unmatched junction bases numbered 9, after V lost 6 bases and J lost 7 bases. CDR3 protein: CASRKSGGDSNEQFF. The CDR3 nucleotides are TGTGCCAGCAGAAAAAGCGGGGGGGACTCTAATGAGCAGTTCTTC.

Only one count was recorded for this clone. The chain couples TRBV29-1 to TRBJ1-1; unclear D gene. Germline V CDR1 and CDR2: SQVTM, ANQGSEA. This CDR3 is 12 amino acids long. V lost 6 bases and J 0 bases, leaving 8 bases between the germline ends. The CDR3 DNA follows: TGCAGCGTGAGTGAAGTGAACACTGAAGCTTTCTTT. Translated: CSVSEVNTEAFF.

The chain carries TRBV4-3 and TRBJ1-3; perhaps TRBD1 as D (6 bases). The length of the CDR3 is 19 residues. Between the trimmed V and J ends, which lost 0 bases and 6 bases, there was a span of 24 bases. CDR1 is LGHNA, CDR2 YSLEER, per germline. The DNA for the CDR3 is TGCGCCAGCAGCCAAGATTCGGCAGGGGCTTCGCGAGCAGTAAACACCATATATTTT. Its translation is CASSQDSAGASRAVNTIYF.

The chain employs TRBV4-2 and TRBJ2-1, with 8 bases lining up with TRBD1. The CDR3 loop spans 16 amino acids. V lost 2 bases and J lost 5; bases outside the gene matches: 8. Germline V CDR1 and CDR2: LGHNA, YNFKEQ. The CDR3 protein is CASSQRAGGVNNEQFF. CDR3 in DNA: TGTGCCAGCAGCCAAAGGGCAGGGGGCGTTAACAATGAGCAGTTCTTC.

This clone was counted once. The V gene is TRBV6-5, the J gene TRBJ2-1, with 10 bases lining up with TRBD1. This CDR3 is built from 16 residues. J lost 5 bases, V lost 2 bases, and 6 bases had no gene match. Germline loops: CDR1 MNHEY, CDR2 SVGAGI. CDR3 in amino acids: CASSYIAGQGNNEQFF. CDR3 nucleotide sequence: TGTGCCAGCAGTTACATAGCGGGACAGGGGAACAATGAGCAGTTCTTC.

V and J are TRBV7-9 and TRBJ2-7; 7 positions match TRBD2. Trimming cost V 4 bases and J 6 bases; bases outside gene matches: 3. The germline gives CDR1 SEHNR, CDR2 FQNEAQ (reference sequence). CDR3 length: 12 residues. The CDR3 is CASSYTGGEQYF. CDR3 bases: TGTGCCAGCAGCTATACGGGGGGCGAGCAGTACTTC.

This clone has only a few counts. The chain combines TRBV4-2 with TRBJ1-6, with D perhaps TRBD1 (6 bases). V lost 1 base to trimming and J lost 7 bases, with 14 bases between them. Germline loops: CDR1 LGHNA, CDR2 YNFKEQ. The CDR3 runs 16 residues. The CDR3 bases are TGTGCCAGCAGCCAAGCACCGGGACAAATCAATTCACCCCTCCACTTT. Translation: CASSQAPGQINSPLHF.

The rearrangement links TRBV6-5 to TRBJ1-2, with D perhaps TRBD1 (6 bases). The CDR3 runs 14 residues. The V gene lost 1 base and the J gene lost 3 bases, with 9 bases spanning the gap. The germline V gene has CDR1 MNHEY and CDR2 SVGAGI. The CDR3 DNA reads as TGTGCCAGCAGTTACTTAGCAGGGGACTATGGCTACACCTTC. Translated: CASSYLAGDYGYTF.

This clone has more than one count but fewer than ten. The chain is built from TRBV18 and TRBJ1-3, with 9 bases aligning to TRBD1. This CDR3 contains 16 residues. Germline V lookup: CDR1 KGHSH, CDR2 LQKENI. V was clipped by 4 bases and J by 1 base; unmatched bases: 5. The CDR3 bases are TGTGCCAGCTCACAACCGGGACAGGGATCTGGAAACACCATATATTTT. This codes for CASSQPGQGSGNTIYF.

The genes are TRBV5-1 and TRBJ2-3; 8 nucleotides align to TRBD2. The junction had 11 bases not matched to a gene; V was cut back by 5 bases and J by 0 bases. CDR1 and CDR2 (germline): SGHRS, YFSETQ. This CDR3 is built from 17 residues. The CDR3 protein is CASREGLGIPSTDTQYF. Written as DNA, the CDR3 is TGCGCCAGCAGAGAGGGACTAGGAATTCCTAGCACAGATACGCAGTATTTT.

This chain connects TRBV14 to TRBJ1-2; possibly TRBD1 for D (5 bases). The germline V and J ends were trimmed by 4 bases and 6 bases, with 12 bases remaining between them. The CDR3 loop spans 13 amino acids. Germline V gives CDR1 SGHDN, CDR2 FVKESK. The CDR3 DNA is TGTGCCAGCAGCCGACAGATCCGGGATGGCTACACCTTC. It translates to CASSRQIRDGYTF.

The V and J genes are TRBV5-1 and TRBJ1-1; D is unresolved. This CDR3 comprises 13 residues. The V and J ends lost 4 bases and 4 bases respectively, with 11 bases between them. CDR1 and CDR2 (germline): SGHRS, YFSETQ. The CDR3 is CASSPLSGTEAFF. CDR3 nucleotides: TGCGCCAGCAGCCCTCTAAGCGGCACTGAAGCTTTCTTT.

V usage is TRBV3-1 (or the pseudogene TRBV3-2) and J usage is TRBJ2-3, with TRBD2 as a possible D gene (6 bases). Germline values: CDR1 LGHDT, CDR2 YNNKEL (reference sequence). The CDR3 has 16 residues. V shed 1 base and J shed 5 bases, with 16 bases lying between them. CDR3 amino acids: CASSQVSGLFGDTQYF. CDR3 in DNA: TGTGCCAGCAGCCAAGTTAGCGGACTATTTGGAGATACGCAGTATTTT.

The V gene is TRBV20-1, the J gene TRBJ2-7, with 10 bases matching TRBD2. The CDR3 totals 16 residues. The V and J ends lost 3 bases and 6 bases, in that order; junction bases with no gene match: 14. Germline CDR1 and CDR2: DFQATT and SNEGSKA (reference sequence). In DNA form, the CDR3 reads TGCAGTGCTAGTCCCCTAGCGGGAGAGGAGGGCAGCGAGCAGTACTTC. Translated, it gives CSASPLAGEEGSEQYF.

The chain couples TRBV6-5 to TRBJ1-2; weak D call: TRBD1 (5 bases). The germline CDR1 and CDR2 sequences are MNHEY and SVGAGI. The CDR3 runs to 13 residues. The V end was cut by 5 bases, the J end by 8 bases, with 15 bases between. The DNA for the CDR3 is TGTGCCAGCAGTACCTCAGGGAGGAGAGGCTACACCTTC. It yields the protein CASSTSGRRGYTF.

The genes are TRBV29-1 and TRBJ1-2; D remains ambiguous. Looked up from germline, CDR1 is SQVTM and CDR2 is ANQGSEA. CDR3 length equals 15 residues. The V and J ends lost 4 bases and 6 bases respectively, with 21 bases between them. CDR3: CSVVPTGIGRDGYTF. CDR3 DNA sequence: TGCAGCGTTGTACCCACGGGGATTGGGCGCGATGGCTACACCTTC.

The gene calls are TRBV4-1 and TRBJ2-5, with 8 bases identical to TRBD1. The CDR3 has 14 residues. Germline V gene sequence: CDR1 MGHRA, CDR2 YSYEKL. With V trimmed by 4 bases and J by 4 bases, 5 bases remained unmatched. The CDR3 DNA sequence: TGCGCCAGCAGCCGAAGGGACAGGAGAGAGACCCAGTACTTC. It yields the protein CASSRRDRRETQYF.

The chain carries TRBV19 and TRBJ2-5; TRBD1 agrees at 11 bases. CDR3 length: 12 amino acids. CDR1 is LNHDA, CDR2 SQIVND, per germline (reference sequence). With 6 bases clipped from V and 7 bases from J, the junction kept 1 base outside the gene matches. The CDR3 is CASRGQGVTQYF. The CDR3 coding sequence is TGTGCCAGTAGGGGACAGGGGGTGACCCAGTACTTC.

The gene calls are TRBV7-5 and TRBJ2-7; the table assigns TRBD1, which was not confirmed against the DNA. TRBV7-5 counts as a pseudogene. CDR3 length: 17 residues. CDR3 nucleotides: TGTGCCAGAAGCTTAGCGCTGGATAGACAGAAGACCTACGAGCAGTACTTC. Amino acid sequence: CARSLALDRQKTYEQYF.

The chain uses TRBV9 and TRBJ1-4; the D gene is possibly TRBD1 (6 bases). The germline V gene has CDR1 SGDLS and CDR2 YYNGEE. The germline V and J ends were trimmed by 3 bases and 8 bases, with 17 bases remaining between them. The CDR3 runs 15 residues. The CDR3 spells CASSADLDRPEKLFF. CDR3 in DNA: TGTGCCAGCAGCGCGGACCTGGACAGACCGGAAAAACTGTTTTTT.

The V and J genes are TRBV3-1 (or the pseudogene TRBV3-2) and TRBJ1-3, with 9 bases aligning to TRBD1. This CDR3 has 17 residues. Trimming took 3 bases from V and 3 from J; bases not matched to a gene: 9. The V gene's germline CDR1 is LGHDT and CDR2 YNNKEL (reference sequence). For the CDR3, the DNA is TGTGCCAGCAGCCATCAGCTAGACAGGGGGAGTGGAAACACCATATATTTT. Translation: CASSHQLDRGSGNTIYF.